These 18 T cell receptor beta chains share one sample of origin, sequenced in a study of cytomegalovirus exposure and HLA in healthy donors. 13 Jbeta primers and 60 Vbeta primers were used for the PCR. Method: immunoSEQ multiplex PCR; TCRdb's copy keeps in-frame clones and lacks some. The table shows about 98,000 clones, with roughly 70% occurring only once. Material: PBMCs. The receptors here all came from a man in his forties or fifties in good health and CMV-seronegative.

CDR3 sequence reads: CASSVALGGGETQYF. The DNA for the CDR3 is TGTGCCAGCAGCGTAGCTCTCGGGGGAGGAGAGACCCAGTACTTC. V is TRBV9 and J is TRBJ2-5, with TRBD2 as a possible D gene (6 bases). The germline V gene encodes CDR1 SGDLS and CDR2 YYNGEE. The CDR3 is 15 amino acids. Trimming removed 0 bases from V and 4 bases from J, with 13 bases in between. Variable domain in full (rest from reference TRBV9 and TRBJ2-5): DSGVTQTPKHLITATGQRVTLRCSPRSGDLSVYWYQQSLDQGLQFLIQYYNGEERAKGNILERFSAQQFPDLHSELNLSSLELGDSALYFCASSVALGGGETQYFGPGTRLLVL.

The DNA for the CDR3 is TGCGCCAGCAGCCAAGATATCACAGGGTTAAACTATGGCTACACCTTC. Protein sequence: CASSQDITGLNYGYTF. The V call is TRBV4-1, the J call TRBJ1-2, with a weak D call TRBD1 (6 bases). CDR1 MGHRA and CDR2 YSYEKL come from the germline V gene. CDR3 length: 16 amino acids. V was cut by 0 bases and J by 2 bases, with 13 bases left in between.

This clone has more than one count but fewer than ten. V and J are TRBV6-5 and TRBJ1-1; 7 bases agree with TRBD1. CDR1 and CDR2 (germline): MNHEY, SVGAGI. With 2 bases clipped from V and 4 bases from J, the junction kept 4 bases outside the gene matches. The length of the CDR3 is 14 residues. CDR3: CASSYGTGATEAFF. CDR3 sequence (DNA): TGTGCCAGCAGTTACGGTACAGGGGCCACTGAAGCTTTCTTT.

J is TRBJ2-1 and V is TRBV15, with 7 positions matching TRBD2. This CDR3 region has 15 residues. V shed 5 bases, J shed 8 bases, and the junction held 12 bases outside the gene matches. Germline V CDR1 and CDR2: LNHNV, YYDKDF (reference sequence). Written as DNA, the CDR3 is TGTGCCACCAGCGAACTACGACTAGCCAGGGATGAGCAGTTCTTC. As protein: CATSELRLARDEQFF.

The V call is TRBV7-9, the J call TRBJ1-4, with D hard to call. This CDR3 spans 14 amino acids. CDR1 and CDR2 from the germline V gene are SEHNR and FQNEAQ (reference sequence). V was cut by 5 bases and J by 0 bases, with 7 bases left in between. The CDR3 DNA reads TGTGCCAGCAGCCCCCGGGCAACTAATGAAAAACTGTTTTTT. Translated, it gives CASSPRATNEKLFF.

This clone was picked up a small number of times. V is TRBV20-1 and J is TRBJ2-7; D call uncertain. CDR1 DFQATT and CDR2 SNEGSKA come from the germline V gene (reference sequence). CDR3 length equals 11 residues. V was shortened by 3 bases and J by 9 bases, with 12 bases between the two germline ends. The CDR3 sequence is CSASLDSAQYF. CDR3 DNA sequence: TGCAGTGCTAGTCTAGATTCGGCGCAGTACTTC.

The genes are TRBV14 and TRBJ1-1; tentatively, D is TRBD1 (5 bases). V lost 4 bases, J lost 7 bases, and 13 bases lay in between. This CDR3 is 13 amino acids long. Per germline, CDR1 SGHDN and CDR2 FVKESK. The CDR3 coding sequence is TGTGCCAGCAGCCGGGGGGGAATCCGTGAAGCTTTCTTT. This gives the protein CASSRGGIREAFF.

This rearrangement joins TRBV29-1 to TRBJ1-1, with 7 nucleotides matching TRBD1. J lost 0 bases, V lost 4 bases, and 5 bases had no gene match. Germline CDR1 reads SQVTM; CDR2 reads ANQGSEA. The CDR3 runs 14 residues. CDR3 sequence (DNA): TGCAGCGTTGGGGCAGGGGGTATGAACACTGAAGCTTTCTTT. Its protein is CSVGAGGMNTEAFF. Combining the CDR3 with reference TRBV29-1 and TRBJ1-1 gives the whole variable domain SAVISQKPSRDICQRGTSLTIQCQVDSQVTMMFWYRQQPGQSLTLIATANQGSEATYESGFVIDKFPISRPNLTFSTLTVSNMSPEDSSIYLCSVGAGGMNTEAFFGQGTRLTVV.

This chain joins TRBV2 and TRBJ2-5, with a tentative D call TRBD1 (6 bases). Germline V gives CDR1 SNHLY, CDR2 FYNNEI. This CDR3 region has 15 residues. Trimming took 1 base from V and 5 from J, leaving 14 bases between them. The CDR3 is CASSEGGRGWETQYF. In DNA, the CDR3 is TGTGCCAGCAGTGAAGGCGGCAGGGGTTGGGAGACCCAGTACTTC.

The V call is TRBV19, the J call TRBJ2-5; TRBD1 matches 7 bases. Germline lookup yields CDR1 LNHDA and CDR2 SQIVND (reference sequence). This CDR3 has 13 amino acids. J gave up 9 bases and V 4 bases, and 8 bases lay outside the gene matches. This CDR3 reads CASSTGDRGPQYF. Written as DNA, the CDR3 is TGTGCCAGTAGTACCGGGGACAGAGGGCCCCAGTACTTC.

The chain combines TRBV5-1 with TRBJ2-1, with D tentatively TRBD2 (7 bases). Germline loops: CDR1 SGHRS, CDR2 YFSETQ. Trimming cost V 4 bases and J 1 base, with 12 bases left between them. This CDR3 has 15 amino acids. CDR3 coding DNA: TGCGCCAGCAGCGGGGGGGACACATCCTACAATGAGCAGTTCTTC. Its protein product is CASSGGDTSYNEQFF. The full variable domain, rest sourced from reference TRBV5-1 and TRBJ2-1, is KAGVTQTPRYLIKTRGQQVTLSCSPISGHRSVSWYQQTPGQGLQFLFEYFSETQRNKGNFPGRFSGRQFSNSRSEMNVSTLELGDSALYLCASSGGDTSYNEQFFGPGTRLTVL.

This clone turned up a few times. CDR3 in amino acids: CASRREGSNRDIQYF. In nucleotides, the CDR3 is TGTGCCAGCAGGAGGGAGGGGTCCAACCGGGACATTCAGTACTTC. The V gene is TRBV6-4, the J gene TRBJ2-4; 7 bases map to TRBD2. Germline V gene data show CDR1 as MRHNA and CDR2 as SNTAGT. After removal of 6 bases from V and 8 bases from J, the junction contained 13 bases not matched to a gene. CDR3 length: 15 amino acids.

This chain joins TRBV30 and TRBJ2-1; 9 bases align to TRBD1. This CDR3 spans 16 amino acids. The germline V gene has CDR1 GTSNPN and CDR2 SVGIG (reference sequence). J lost 3 bases, V lost 3 bases, and 9 bases had no gene match. CDR3 sequence: CAWRGFWDRDYNEQFF. The CDR3 coding sequence is TGTGCCTGGAGAGGGTTTTGGGACAGGGACTACAATGAGCAGTTCTTC.

The chain combines TRBV27 with TRBJ2-6, with D perhaps TRBD1 (6 bases). Trimming left V 7 bases short and J 4 bases short, with 11 bases between. The germline gives CDR1 MNHEY, CDR2 SMNVEV (reference sequence). The CDR3 is made up of 14 amino acids. The CDR3 region has the DNA TGTGCCAGCAAGGGGGTGTCGGGGGCCAACGTCCTGACTTTC. It yields the protein CASKGVSGANVLTF.

The J gene is TRBJ2-3, the V gene TRBV5-6, with 10 bases that match TRBD2. There are 16 residues in the CDR3. The V and J ends lost 3 bases and 5 bases, in that order; junction bases with no gene match: 9. Germline CDR1 reads SGHDT; CDR2 reads YYEEEE. Here the CDR3 reads CASSWGGASGRDTQYF. DNA of the CDR3: TGTGCCAGCAGCTGGGGTGGGGCTAGCGGGAGAGATACGCAGTATTTT.

The chain has TRBV6-6 and TRBJ2-7, with TRBD2 matching over 7 bases. The CDR3 is 14 residues long. CDR1 is MNHNY and CDR2 is SVGAGI in the germline V gene (reference sequence). Trimming took 6 bases from V and 2 from J; bases not matched to a gene: 7. The CDR3 spells CASSGLGPTYEQYF. CDR3 DNA: TGTGCCAGCAGCGGACTAGGCCCCACCTACGAGCAGTACTTC.

In its sample, this clone was seen a few times. J is TRBJ2-7 and V is TRBV15; TRBD2 matches at 7 bases. With 5 bases clipped from V and 4 bases from J, the junction kept 8 bases outside the gene matches. CDR1 and CDR2 (germline): LNHNV, YYDKDF (reference sequence). The CDR3 sequence is 14 residues long. For the CDR3, the DNA is TGTGCCACCAGCGGCGAATTTAGCGGGTACGAGCAGTACTTC. Translating gives CATSGEFSGYEQYF. Full variable domain (outside the CDR3, taken from reference TRBV15 and TRBJ2-7): DAMVIQNPRYQVTQFGKPVTLSCSQTLNHNVMYWYQQKSSQAPKLLFHYYDKDFNNEADTPDNFQSRRPNTSFCFLDIRSPGLGDTAMYLCATSGEFSGYEQYFGPGTRLTVT.

This sequence joins TRBV6-5 and TRBJ1-2; TRBD1 matches 9 bases. With V trimmed by 6 bases and J by 2 bases, 1 base remained unmatched. Per the germline V gene, CDR1 is MNHEY and CDR2 is SVGAGI. This CDR3 comprises 13 residues. The CDR3 here is CASSDRGNYGYTF. CDR3 DNA: TGTGCCAGCAGCGACAGGGGGAACTATGGCTACACCTTC.